The sequence of this T cell receptor beta chain was determined in a study of T cell responses to AZD1222 COVID-19 vaccine. Study-level findings and limits: Unmutated variant regions are reportedly the target of nearly half of TCRs that are spike-specific. At study baseline, merely six AZD1222 recipients were seropositive. Among vaccine-associated CD4 TCRs, coverage spanned spike, with dominance at 160-218 and 743-854.

Clones were sequenced by immunoSEQ multiplex PCR, and TCRdb holds only the in-frame ones, with some missing. This table has roughly 120,000 clones, roughly 88% appearing once. Trimming shortened V by 0 bases and J by 5 bases, and 12 bases separated the two germline ends. The CDR3 contains 14 residues. CDR1 and CDR2 from the germline V gene are SGHRS and YFSETQ. Turning to this clone: Antigen unknown.

The source material was peripheral blood, sampled on day 0 of MenACWY control vaccination. The chain joins TRBV5-1 to TRBJ2-7; D possibly corresponds to TRBD2 (6 bases). The TCR originated in an adult in good health. CDR3 nucleotides: TGCGCCAGCAGCTTGGGACAGTCGGGGGACGAGCAGTACTTC. Translating it yields CASSLGQSGDEQYF.